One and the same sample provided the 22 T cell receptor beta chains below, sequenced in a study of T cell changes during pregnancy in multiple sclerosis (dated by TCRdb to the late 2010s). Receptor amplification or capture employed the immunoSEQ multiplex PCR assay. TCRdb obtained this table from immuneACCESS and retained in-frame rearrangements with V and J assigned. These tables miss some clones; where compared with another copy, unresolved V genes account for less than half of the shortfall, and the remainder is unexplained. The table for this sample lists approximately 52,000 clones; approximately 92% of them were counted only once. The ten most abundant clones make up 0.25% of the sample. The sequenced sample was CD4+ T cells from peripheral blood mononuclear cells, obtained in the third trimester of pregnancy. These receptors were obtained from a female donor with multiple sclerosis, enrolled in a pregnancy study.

CDR3 sequence: CAISEVAGGGEKLFF. The CDR3, as DNA: TGTGCCATCAGTGAGGTGGCGGGAGGAGGCGAAAAACTGTTTTTT. This chain joins TRBV10-3 and TRBJ1-4; D uncertain. Germline V gene sequence: CDR1 ENHRY, CDR2 SYGVKD. CDR3 length: 15 amino acids. V was trimmed by 2 bases and J by 8 bases, leaving 15 bases between them.

Here the CDR3 reads CATSREWRNTGELFF. Here the CDR3 DNA reads TGTGCCACCAGCAGAGAATGGAGGAACACCGGGGAGCTGTTTTTT. The chain joins TRBV15 to TRBJ2-2; D not resolved. Germline loops: CDR1 LNHNV, CDR2 YYDKDF (reference sequence). The CDR3 contains 15 residues. The ends were cut back, 0 bases at V and 1 base at J, with 6 bases in the middle.

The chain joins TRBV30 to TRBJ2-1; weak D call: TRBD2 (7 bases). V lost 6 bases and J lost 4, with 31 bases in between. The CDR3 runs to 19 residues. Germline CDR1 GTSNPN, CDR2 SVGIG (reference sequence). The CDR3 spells CACRYVGGPSVIRYNEQFF. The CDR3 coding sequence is TGTGCCTGTCGATATGTCGGGGGGCCGAGTGTGATCAGATACAATGAGCAGTTCTTC.

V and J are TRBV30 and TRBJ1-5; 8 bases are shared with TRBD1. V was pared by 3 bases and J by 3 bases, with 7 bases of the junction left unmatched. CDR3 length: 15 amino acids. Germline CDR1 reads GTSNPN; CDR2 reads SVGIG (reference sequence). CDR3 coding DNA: TGTGCCTGGAGCGGGCAGGGGGCCCTCAATCAGCCCCAGCATTTT. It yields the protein CAWSGQGALNQPQHF.

This chain's CDR3 is CASSLDGQGLAGYTF. In nucleotides, the CDR3 is TGTGCCAGCAGCTTGGATGGACAGGGTCTTGCTGGCTACACCTTC. The chain has TRBV5-4 and TRBJ1-2; the match to TRBD1 covers 8 bases. V gave up 0 bases and J gave up 7 bases; unmatched junction bases: 8. There are 15 residues in the CDR3. The germline V gene has CDR1 SGHNT and CDR2 YYREEE (reference sequence).

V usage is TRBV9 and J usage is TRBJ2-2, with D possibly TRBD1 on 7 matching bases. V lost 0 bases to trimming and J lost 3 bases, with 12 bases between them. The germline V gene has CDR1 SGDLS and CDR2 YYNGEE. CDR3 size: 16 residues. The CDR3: CASSVGQGGYTGELFF. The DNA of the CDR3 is TGTGCCAGCAGCGTAGGACAGGGAGGATACACCGGGGAGCTGTTTTTT.

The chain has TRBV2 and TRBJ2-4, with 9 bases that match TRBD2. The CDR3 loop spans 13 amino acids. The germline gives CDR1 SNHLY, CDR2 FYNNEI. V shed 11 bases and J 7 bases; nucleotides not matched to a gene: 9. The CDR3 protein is CARGRGRGNIQYF. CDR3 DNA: TGTGCCCGAGGGCGCGGGAGGGGGAACATTCAGTACTTC.

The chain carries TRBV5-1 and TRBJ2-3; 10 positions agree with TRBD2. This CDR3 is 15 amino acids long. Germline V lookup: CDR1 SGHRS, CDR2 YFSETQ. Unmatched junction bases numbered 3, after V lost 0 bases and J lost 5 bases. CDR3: CASSLGLAGGDTQYF. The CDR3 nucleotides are TGCGCCAGCAGCTTGGGACTAGCGGGCGGAGATACGCAGTATTTT.

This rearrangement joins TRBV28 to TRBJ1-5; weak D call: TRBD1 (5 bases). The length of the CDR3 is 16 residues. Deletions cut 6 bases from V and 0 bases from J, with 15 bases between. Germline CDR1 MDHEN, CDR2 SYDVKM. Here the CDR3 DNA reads TGTGCCAGCAGCCCTAGCGGGGCCGATAGCAATCAGCCCCAGCATTTT. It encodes CASSPSGADSNQPQHF.

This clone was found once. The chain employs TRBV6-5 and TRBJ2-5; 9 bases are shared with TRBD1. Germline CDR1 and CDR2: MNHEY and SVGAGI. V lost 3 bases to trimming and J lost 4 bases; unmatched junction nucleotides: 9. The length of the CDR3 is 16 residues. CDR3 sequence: CASSYSPGQGPETQYF. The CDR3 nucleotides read TGTGCCAGCAGTTATTCGCCGGGACAGGGACCAGAGACCCAGTACTTC.

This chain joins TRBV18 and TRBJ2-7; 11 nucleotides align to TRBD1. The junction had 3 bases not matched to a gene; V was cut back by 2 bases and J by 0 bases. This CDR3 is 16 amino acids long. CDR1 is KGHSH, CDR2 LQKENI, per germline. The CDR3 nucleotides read TGTGCCAGCTCACCAATGGGGACAGGGGGCTCCTACGAGCAGTACTTC. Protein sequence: CASSPMGTGGSYEQYF.

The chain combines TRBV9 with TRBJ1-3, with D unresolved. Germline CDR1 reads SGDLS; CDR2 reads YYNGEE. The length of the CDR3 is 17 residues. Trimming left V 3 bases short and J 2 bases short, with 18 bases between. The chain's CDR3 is CASSASPGRRTGNTIYF. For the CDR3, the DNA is TGTGCCAGCAGCGCCTCGCCGGGGAGAAGAACTGGAAACACCATATATTTT.

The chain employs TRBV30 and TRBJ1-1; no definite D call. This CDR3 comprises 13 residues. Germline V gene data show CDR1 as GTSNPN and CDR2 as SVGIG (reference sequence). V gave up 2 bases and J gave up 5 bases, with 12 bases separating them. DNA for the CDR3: TGTGCCTGGAGTACTATGGGCGGGACTGAAGCTTTCTTT. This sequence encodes CAWSTMGGTEAFF.

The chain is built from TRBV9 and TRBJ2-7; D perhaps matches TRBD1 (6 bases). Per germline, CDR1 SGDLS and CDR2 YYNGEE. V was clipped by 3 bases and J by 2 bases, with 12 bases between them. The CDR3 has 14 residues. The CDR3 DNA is TGTGCCAGCAGCGCAAGCAGGGGCCCCTACGAGCAGTACTTC. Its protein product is CASSASRGPYEQYF.

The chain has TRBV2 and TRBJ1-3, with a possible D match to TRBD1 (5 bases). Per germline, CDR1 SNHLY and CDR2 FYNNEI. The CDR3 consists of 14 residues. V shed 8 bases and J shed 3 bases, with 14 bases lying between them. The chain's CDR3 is CASRPETDGNTIYF. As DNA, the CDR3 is TGTGCCAGCCGCCCCGAGACAGATGGAAACACCATATATTTT.

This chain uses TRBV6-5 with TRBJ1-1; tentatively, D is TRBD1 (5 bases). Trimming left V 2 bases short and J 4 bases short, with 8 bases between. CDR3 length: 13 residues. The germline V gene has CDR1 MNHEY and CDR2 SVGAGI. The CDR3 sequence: CASSYGGGTEAFF. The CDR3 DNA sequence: TGTGCCAGCAGTTACGGGGGGGGCACTGAAGCTTTCTTT.

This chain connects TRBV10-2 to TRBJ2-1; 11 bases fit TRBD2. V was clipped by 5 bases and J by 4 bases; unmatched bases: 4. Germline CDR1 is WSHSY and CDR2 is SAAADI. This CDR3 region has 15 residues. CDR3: CASSLAGGGYNEQFF. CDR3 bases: TGCGCCAGCAGTTTAGCGGGAGGGGGTTACAATGAGCAGTTCTTC.

CDR3 loop: CACLRTGVGELFF. The CDR3 nucleotides read TGTGCCTGTTTGAGGACAGGGGTCGGGGAGCTGTTTTTT. The V gene is TRBV30, the J gene TRBJ2-2, with 9 bases matching TRBD1. The germline CDR1 and CDR2 sequences are GTSNPN and SVGIG (reference sequence). The ends lost 6 bases at V and 7 bases at J; junction bases unmatched: 6. CDR3 length equals 13 residues.

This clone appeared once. CDR3 region: CASSPRGGISGNTIYF. CDR3 DNA: TGTGCCAGTAGCCCCCGGGGGGGAATCTCTGGAAACACCATATATTTT. The rearrangement links TRBV19 to TRBJ1-3; TRBD1 is a possible D gene (5 bases). With 6 bases removed from V and 0 bases from J, the gap between germline ends came to 15 bases. The CDR3 is 16 amino acids. Germline CDR1 LNHDA, CDR2 SQIVND (reference sequence). The full variable domain, its missing parts supplied by reference TRBV19 and TRBJ1-3, is DGGITQSPKYLFRKEGQNVTLSCEQNLNHDAMYWYRQDPGQGLRLIYYSQIVNDFQKGDIAEGYSVSREKKESFPLTVTSAQKNPTAFYLCASSPRGGISGNTIYFGEGSWLTVV.

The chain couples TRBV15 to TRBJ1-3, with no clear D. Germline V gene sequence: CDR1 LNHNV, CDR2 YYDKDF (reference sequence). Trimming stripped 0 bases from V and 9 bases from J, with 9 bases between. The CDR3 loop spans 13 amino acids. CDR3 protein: CATSRDRVGTIYF. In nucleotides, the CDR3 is TGTGCCACCAGCAGAGATCGGGTTGGCACCATATATTTT.

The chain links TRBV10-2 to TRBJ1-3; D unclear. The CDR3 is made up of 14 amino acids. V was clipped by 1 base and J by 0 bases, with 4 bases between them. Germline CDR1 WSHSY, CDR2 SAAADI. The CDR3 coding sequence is TGCGCCAGCAGTGAGTGGCACTCTGGAAACACCATATATTTT. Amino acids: CASSEWHSGNTIYF.

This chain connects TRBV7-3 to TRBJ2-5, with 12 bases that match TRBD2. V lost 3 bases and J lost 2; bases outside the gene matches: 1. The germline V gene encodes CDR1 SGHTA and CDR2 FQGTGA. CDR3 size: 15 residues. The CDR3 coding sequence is TGTGCCAGCAGCTTCGGACTAGCGGGACAAGAGACCCAGTACTTC. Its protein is CASSFGLAGQETQYF.